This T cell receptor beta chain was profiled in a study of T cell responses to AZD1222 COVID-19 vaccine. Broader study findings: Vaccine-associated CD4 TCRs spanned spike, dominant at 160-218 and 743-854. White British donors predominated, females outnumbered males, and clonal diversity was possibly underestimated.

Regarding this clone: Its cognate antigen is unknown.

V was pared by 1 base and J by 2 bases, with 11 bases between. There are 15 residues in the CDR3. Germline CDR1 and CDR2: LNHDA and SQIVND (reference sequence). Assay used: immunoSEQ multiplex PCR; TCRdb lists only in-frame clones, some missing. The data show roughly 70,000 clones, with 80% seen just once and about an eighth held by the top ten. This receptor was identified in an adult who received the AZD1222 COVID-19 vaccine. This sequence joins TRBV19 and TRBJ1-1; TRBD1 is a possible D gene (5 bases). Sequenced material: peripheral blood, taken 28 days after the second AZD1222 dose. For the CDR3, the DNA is TGTGCCAGTAGTATAGGCAGGGTATCCAACACTGAAGCTTTCTTT. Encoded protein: CASSIGRVSNTEAFF.